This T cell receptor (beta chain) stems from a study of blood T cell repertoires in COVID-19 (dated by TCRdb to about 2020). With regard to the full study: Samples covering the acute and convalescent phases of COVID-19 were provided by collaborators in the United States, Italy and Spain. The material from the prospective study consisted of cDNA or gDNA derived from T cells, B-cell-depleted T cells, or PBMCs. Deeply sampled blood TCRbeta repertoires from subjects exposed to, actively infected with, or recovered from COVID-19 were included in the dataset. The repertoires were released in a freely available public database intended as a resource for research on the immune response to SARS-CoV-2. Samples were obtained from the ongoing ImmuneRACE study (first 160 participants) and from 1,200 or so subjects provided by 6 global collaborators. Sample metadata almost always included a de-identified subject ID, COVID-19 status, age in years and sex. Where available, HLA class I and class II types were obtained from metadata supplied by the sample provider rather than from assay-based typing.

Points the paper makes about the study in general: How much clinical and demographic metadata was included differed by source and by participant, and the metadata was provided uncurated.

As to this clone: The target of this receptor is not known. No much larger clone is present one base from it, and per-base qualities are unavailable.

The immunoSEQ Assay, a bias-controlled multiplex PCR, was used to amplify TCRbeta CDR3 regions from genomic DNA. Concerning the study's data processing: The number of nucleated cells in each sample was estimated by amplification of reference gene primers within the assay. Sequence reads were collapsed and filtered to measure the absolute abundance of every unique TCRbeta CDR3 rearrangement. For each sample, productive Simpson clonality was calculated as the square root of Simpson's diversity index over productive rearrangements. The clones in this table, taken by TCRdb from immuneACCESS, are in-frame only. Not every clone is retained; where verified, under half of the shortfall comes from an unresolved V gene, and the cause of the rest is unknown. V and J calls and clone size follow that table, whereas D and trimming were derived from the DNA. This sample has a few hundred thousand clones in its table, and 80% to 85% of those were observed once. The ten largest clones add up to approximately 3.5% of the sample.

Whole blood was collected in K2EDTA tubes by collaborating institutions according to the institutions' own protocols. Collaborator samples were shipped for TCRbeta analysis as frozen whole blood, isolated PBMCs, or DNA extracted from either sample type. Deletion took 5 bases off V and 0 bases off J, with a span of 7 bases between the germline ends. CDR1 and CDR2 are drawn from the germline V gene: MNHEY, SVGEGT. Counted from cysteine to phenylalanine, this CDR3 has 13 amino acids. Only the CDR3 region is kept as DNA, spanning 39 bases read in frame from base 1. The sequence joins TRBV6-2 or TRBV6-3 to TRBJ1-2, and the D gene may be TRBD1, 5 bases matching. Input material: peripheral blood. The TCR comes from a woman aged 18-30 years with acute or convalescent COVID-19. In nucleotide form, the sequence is TGTGCCAGCAGTATGACAGCTAACTATGGCTACACCTTC. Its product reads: CASSMTANYGYTF.